Listed below are T cell receptor beta chains from one sample, sequenced in a study of spatial heterogeneity in lung cancer. TCRdb analysed the 5' RACE reads with MiXCR anew, one entry per CDR3 protein. Altogether roughly 40,000 distinct CDR3 sequences are present, almost 7% being singletons, with the ten largest covering 35% to 55%. This specimen consisted of PBMCs, obtained at surgery. These receptors originate from a female donor with early-stage non-small cell lung cancer. CDR3s leave out the opening cysteine and the closing phenylalanine or tryptophan.

J | V | CDR3
TRBJ1-2 | TRBV2 | ASSEDPGSNYGYT
TRBJ1-1 | TRBV28 | ASSWDPWEGTEAF
TRBJ1-5 | TRBV6-9 | ASTRTVNQPQH
TRBJ2-5 | TRBV11-2 | ASSLAQQETQY
TRBJ2-3 | TRBV3-1 | ASSPLGSGGSDTQY
TRBJ2-5 | TRBV7-6 | ASSTTPRGSEGETQY
TRBJ1-6 | TRBV18 | TSSPSAGNNSPLH
TRBJ2-3 | TRBV20-1 | SASFVGVTDTQY
TRBJ1-1 | TRBV19 | ASAAQGGVSEAF
TRBJ1-2 | TRBV6-5 | ASSPLGGRPNYGYT
TRBJ1-3 | TRBV30 | AWRNPSGNTIY
TRBJ2-5 | TRBV29-1 | SVAGFPGQGIETQY
TRBJ1-5 | TRBV6-2/TRBV6-3 | ASSPLREGMSNQPQH
TRBJ1-2 | TRBV12-3/TRBV12-4 | ASTRDTLYYGYT
TRBJ2-3 | TRBV27 | ASSLRKRGGPVTDTQY
TRBJ1-1 | TRBV20-1 | SATGRAGTEAF
TRBJ2-2 | TRBV6-1 | ASSERRTIPTGELF